The text below deals with one T cell receptor (beta chain). Its target is unknown. TCRdb keeps only in-frame clones here, not all; method: immunoSEQ multiplex PCR. This sample carries 100,000 to 150,000 clones, 86% of them seen once, and the ten largest clones take 2% to 3%. Trimming stripped 4 bases from V and 2 bases from J, with 10 bases between. This CDR3 is 13 amino acids long. CDR1 GTSNPN and CDR2 SVGIG come from the germline V gene (reference sequence). The sample is drawn from a study of PD-L1 blockade in urothelial cancer. Study details: Timepoints chosen for blood analysis were 3 weeks (second dose) and 6 weeks after treatment start. Whole-study findings and limits: Enhanced expansion of tumor-associated blood clones at 3 weeks characterized durable-benefit patients.

Time point specified: peripheral blood 6 weeks after treatment start. The cohort comprised individuals with locally advanced or metastatic urothelial carcinoma. The sequencing used PBMCs, collected around atezolizumab (anti-PD-L1) treatment. The TCR was taken from a man aged 50 to 59 with urothelial cancer. The chain joins TRBV30 to TRBJ2-3; D may be TRBD1 (6 bases). CDR3 sequence: CAWNRDSTDTQYF. CDR3 DNA sequence: TGTGCCTGGAACAGGGATTCCACAGATACGCAGTATTTT.